This T cell receptor beta chain was captured by sequencing in a study of memory CD4+ T cells and cytomegalovirus serostatus. Overall study context: Healthy Belgian adult donors included roughly ten CMV-positive and 24 CMV-negative people. The study, taken as a whole, reports: The CMV-associated TCR signature appears largely within the CD4+ memory repertoire.

This CDR3 contains 15 residues. The germline V and J ends were trimmed by 0 bases and 2 bases, with 11 bases remaining between them. The germline CDR1 and CDR2 sequences are SGHNT and YYREEE (reference sequence). As regards this clone: The antigen remains unidentified. The same CDR3 arises from other DNA sequences in this sample as well.

Single viable CD3+CD4+CD8-CD45RO+ cells were sorted as the memory CD4+ T cells. Serum IgG to CMV pp150, pp28, p38 and p52 defined serostatus. Total CD4+ T cells were enriched by CD4 positive selection. This table comes from immunoSEQ multiplex PCR, and its TCRdb copy is limited to in-frame clones, with some not included. The profile shows tens of thousands of clones, about 78% of them singletons. The genes are TRBV5-4 and TRBJ1-1; maybe TRBD1 (5 bases). The sequence derives from an adult in good health and CMV-seronegative. Sequenced: memory CD4+ T cells from blood. Here the CDR3 DNA reads TGTGCCAGCAGCTTGGGGCAGGGAGGTAACACTGAAGCTTTCTTT. This gives the protein CASSLGQGGNTEAFF.